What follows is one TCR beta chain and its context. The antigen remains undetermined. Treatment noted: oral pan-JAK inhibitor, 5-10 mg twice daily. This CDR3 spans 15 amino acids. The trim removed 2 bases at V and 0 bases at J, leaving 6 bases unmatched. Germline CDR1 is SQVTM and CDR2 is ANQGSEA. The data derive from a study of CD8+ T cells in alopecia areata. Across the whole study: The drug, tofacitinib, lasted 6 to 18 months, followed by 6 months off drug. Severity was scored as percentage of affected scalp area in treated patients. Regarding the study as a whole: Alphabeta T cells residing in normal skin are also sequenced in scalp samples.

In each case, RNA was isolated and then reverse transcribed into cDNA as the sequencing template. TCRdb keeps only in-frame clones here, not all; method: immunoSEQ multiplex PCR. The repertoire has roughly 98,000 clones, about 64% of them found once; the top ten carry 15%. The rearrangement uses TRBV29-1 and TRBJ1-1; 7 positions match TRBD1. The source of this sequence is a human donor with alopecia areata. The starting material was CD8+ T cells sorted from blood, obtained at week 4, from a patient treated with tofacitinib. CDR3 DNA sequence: TGCAGCGTTGAACTCCCGGGACAGCTGAACACTGAAGCTTTCTTT. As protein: CSVELPGQLNTEAFF. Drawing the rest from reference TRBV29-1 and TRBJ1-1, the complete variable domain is SAVISQKPSRDICQRGTSLTIQCQVDSQVTMMFWYRQQPGQSLTLIATANQGSEATYESGFVIDKFPISRPNLTFSTLTVSNMSPEDSSIYLCSVELPGQLNTEAFFGQGTRLTVV.